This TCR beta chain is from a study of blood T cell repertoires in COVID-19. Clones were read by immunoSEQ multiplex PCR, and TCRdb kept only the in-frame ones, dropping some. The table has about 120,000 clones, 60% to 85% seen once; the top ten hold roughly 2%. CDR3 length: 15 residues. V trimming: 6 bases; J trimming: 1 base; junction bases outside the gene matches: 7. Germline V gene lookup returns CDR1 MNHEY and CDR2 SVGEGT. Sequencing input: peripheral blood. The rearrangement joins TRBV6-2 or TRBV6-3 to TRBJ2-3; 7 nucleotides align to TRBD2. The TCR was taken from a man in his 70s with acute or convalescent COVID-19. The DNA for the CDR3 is TGTGCCAGCAGCTGGGACTACCAAGGCACAGATACGCAGTATTTT. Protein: CASSWDYQGTDTQYF.